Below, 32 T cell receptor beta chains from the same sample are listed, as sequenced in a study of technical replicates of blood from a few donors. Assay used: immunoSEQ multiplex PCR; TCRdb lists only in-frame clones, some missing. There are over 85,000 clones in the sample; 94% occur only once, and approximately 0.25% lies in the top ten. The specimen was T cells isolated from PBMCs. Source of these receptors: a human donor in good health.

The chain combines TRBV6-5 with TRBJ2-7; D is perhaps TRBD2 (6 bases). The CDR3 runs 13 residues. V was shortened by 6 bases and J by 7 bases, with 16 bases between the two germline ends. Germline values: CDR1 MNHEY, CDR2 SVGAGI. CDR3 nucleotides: TGTGCCAGCAGGTTCCTAGCGTCCCCTGAGCAGTACTTC. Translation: CASRFLASPEQYF.

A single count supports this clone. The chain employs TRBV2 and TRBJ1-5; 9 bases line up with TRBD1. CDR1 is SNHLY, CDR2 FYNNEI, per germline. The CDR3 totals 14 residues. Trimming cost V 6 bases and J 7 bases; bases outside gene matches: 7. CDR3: CASRIQGAGQPQHF. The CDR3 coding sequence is TGTGCCAGCAGGATACAGGGGGCCGGACAGCCCCAGCATTTT. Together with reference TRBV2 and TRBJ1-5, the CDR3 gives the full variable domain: EPEVTQTPSHQVTQMGQEVILRCVPISNHLYFYWYRQILGQKVEFLVSFYNNEISEKSEIFDDQFSVERPDGSNFTLKIRSTKLEDSAMYFCASRIQGAGQPQHFGDGTRLSIL.

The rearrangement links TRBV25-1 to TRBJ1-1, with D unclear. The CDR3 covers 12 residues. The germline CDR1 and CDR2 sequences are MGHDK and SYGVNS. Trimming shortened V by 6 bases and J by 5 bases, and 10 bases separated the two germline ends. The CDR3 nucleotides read TGTGCCAGCAGCGGGGTCGGAACTGAAGCTTTCTTT. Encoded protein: CASSGVGTEAFF.

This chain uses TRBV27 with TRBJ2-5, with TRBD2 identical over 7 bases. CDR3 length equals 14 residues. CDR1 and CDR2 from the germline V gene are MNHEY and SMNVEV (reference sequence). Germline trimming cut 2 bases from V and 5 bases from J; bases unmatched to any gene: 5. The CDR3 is CASSLAGVRETQYF. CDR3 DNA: TGTGCCAGCAGTTTAGCGGGAGTGAGGGAGACCCAGTACTTC.

DNA for the CDR3: TGTGCCAGCAGTGAATCAGGCAGGGGTGCAGAGACCCAGTACTTC. It yields the protein CASSESGRGAETQYF. The genes are TRBV25-1 and TRBJ2-5; TRBD1 might be the D (6 bases). The germline V gene has CDR1 MGHDK and CDR2 SYGVNS. V lost 1 base to trimming and J lost 4 bases, with 13 bases between them. The CDR3 runs 15 residues. Supplemented by reference TRBV25-1 and TRBJ2-5, the full variable domain reads EADIYQTPRYLVIGTGKKITLECSQTMGHDKMYWYQQDPGMELHLIHYSYGVNSTEKGDLSSESTVSRIRTEHFPLTLESARPSHTSQYLCASSESGRGAETQYFGPGTRLLVL.

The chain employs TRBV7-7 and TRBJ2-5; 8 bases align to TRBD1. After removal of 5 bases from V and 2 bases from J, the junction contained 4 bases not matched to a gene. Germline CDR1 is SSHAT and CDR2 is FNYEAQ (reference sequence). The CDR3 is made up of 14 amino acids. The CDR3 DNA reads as TGTGCCAGCAGCCAGGGGGCAGGGCAAGAGACCCAGTACTTC. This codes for CASSQGAGQETQYF. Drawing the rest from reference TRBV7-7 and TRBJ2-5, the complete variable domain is GAGVSQSPRYKVTKRGQDVTLRCDPISSHATLYWYQQALGQGPEFLTYFNYEAQPDKSGLPSDRFSAERPEGSISTLTIQRTEQRDSAMYRCASSQGAGQETQYFGPGTRLLVL.

CDR3 coding DNA: TGTGCCAGCGTCCCGGGACTATCTTATACGCAGTATTTT. Its translation is CASVPGLSYTQYF. The rearrangement uses TRBV2 and TRBJ2-3, with TRBD2 matching 7 bases. V lost 8 bases, J lost 7 bases, and 9 bases stayed unmatched. The CDR3 contains 13 residues. Germline CDR1 is SNHLY and CDR2 is FYNNEI. Complete variable domain (other parts from reference TRBV2 and TRBJ2-3): EPEVTQTPSHQVTQMGQEVILRCVPISNHLYFYWYRQILGQKVEFLVSFYNNEISEKSEIFDDQFSVERPDGSNFTLKIRSTKLEDSAMYFCASVPGLSYTQYFGPGTRLTVL.

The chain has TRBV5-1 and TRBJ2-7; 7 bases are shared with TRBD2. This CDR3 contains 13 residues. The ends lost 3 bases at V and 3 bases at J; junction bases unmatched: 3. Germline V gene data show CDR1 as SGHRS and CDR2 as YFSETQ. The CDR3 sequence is CASSWGGNYEQYF. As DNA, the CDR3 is TGCGCCAGCAGCTGGGGGGGGAACTACGAGCAGTACTTC.

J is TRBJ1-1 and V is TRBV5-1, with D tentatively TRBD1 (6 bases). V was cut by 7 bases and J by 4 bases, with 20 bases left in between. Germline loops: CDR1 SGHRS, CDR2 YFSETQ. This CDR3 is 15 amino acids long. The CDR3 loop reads CASYTWGGGSTEAFF. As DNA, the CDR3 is TGCGCCAGCTATACCTGGGGAGGGGGATCCACTGAAGCTTTCTTT.

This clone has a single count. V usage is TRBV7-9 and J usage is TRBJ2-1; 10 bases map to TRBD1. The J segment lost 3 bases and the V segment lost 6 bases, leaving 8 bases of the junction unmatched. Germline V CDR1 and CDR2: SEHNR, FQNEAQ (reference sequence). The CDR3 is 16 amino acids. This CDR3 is CASSRGQGGLYNEQFF. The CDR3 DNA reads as TGTGCCAGCAGTCGCGGACAGGGGGGCCTCTACAATGAGCAGTTCTTC. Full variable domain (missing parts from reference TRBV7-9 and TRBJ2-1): DTGVSQNPRHKITKRGQNVTFRCDPISEHNRLYWYRQTLGQGPEFLTYFQNEAQLEKSRLLSDRFSAERPKGSFSTLEIQRTEQGDSAMYLCASSRGQGGLYNEQFFGPGTRLTVL.

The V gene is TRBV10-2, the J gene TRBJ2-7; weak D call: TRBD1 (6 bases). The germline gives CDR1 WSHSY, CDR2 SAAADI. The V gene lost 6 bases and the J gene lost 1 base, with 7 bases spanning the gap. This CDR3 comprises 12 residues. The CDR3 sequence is CASSRGSYEQYF. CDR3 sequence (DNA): TGCGCCAGCAGCAGGGGTTCCTACGAGCAGTACTTC.

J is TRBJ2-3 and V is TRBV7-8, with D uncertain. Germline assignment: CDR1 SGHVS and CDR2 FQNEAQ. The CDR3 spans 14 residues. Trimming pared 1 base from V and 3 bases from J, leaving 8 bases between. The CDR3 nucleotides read TGTGCCAGCAGCTTAGAAACTTTAACAGATACGCAGTATTTT. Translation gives CASSLETLTDTQYF.

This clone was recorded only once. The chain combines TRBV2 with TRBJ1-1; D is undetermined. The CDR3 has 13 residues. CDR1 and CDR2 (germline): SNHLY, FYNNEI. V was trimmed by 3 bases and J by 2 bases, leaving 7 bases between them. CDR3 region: CASSEIENTEAFF. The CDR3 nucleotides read TGTGCCAGCAGTGAGATAGAAAACACTGAAGCTTTCTTT.

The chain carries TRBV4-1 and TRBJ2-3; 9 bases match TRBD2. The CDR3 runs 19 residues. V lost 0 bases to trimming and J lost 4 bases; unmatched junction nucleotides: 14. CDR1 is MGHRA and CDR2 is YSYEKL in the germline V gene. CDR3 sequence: CASSQDLGLAGRSADTQYF. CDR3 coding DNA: TGCGCCAGCAGCCAAGATCTAGGGCTAGCGGGGAGGAGCGCAGATACGCAGTATTTT.

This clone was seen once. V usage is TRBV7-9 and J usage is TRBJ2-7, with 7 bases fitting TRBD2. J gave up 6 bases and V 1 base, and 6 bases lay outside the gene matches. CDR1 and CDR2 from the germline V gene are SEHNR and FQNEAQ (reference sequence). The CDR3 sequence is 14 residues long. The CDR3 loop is CASSLVNSGGEQYF. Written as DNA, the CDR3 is TGTGCCAGCAGCTTAGTGAACTCGGGAGGCGAGCAGTACTTC.

Written as DNA, the CDR3 is TGTGCCAGCAGCTTAGCGCAAAGTTCCGGGGCTGAAGCTTTCTTT. Its protein is CASSLAQSSGAEAFF. V is TRBV7-9 and J is TRBJ1-1, with D unclear. Trimming cost V 0 bases and J 6 bases, with 14 bases left between them. This CDR3 is built from 15 residues. Germline V gene sequence: CDR1 SEHNR, CDR2 FQNEAQ (reference sequence).

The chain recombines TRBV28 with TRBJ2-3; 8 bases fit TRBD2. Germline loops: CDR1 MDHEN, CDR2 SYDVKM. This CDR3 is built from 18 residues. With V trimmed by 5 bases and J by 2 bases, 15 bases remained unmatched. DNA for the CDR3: TGTGCCAGCAGTAAGCCCGGATCTAGCGGGTACATCACAGATACGCAGTATTTT. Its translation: CASSKPGSSGYITDTQYF.

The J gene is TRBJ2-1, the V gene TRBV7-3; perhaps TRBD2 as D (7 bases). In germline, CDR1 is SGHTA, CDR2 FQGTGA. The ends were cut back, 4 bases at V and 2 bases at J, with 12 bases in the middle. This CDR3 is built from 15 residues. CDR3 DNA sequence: TGTGCCAGCAGCTCCGGAGGGGGGGCCTACAATGAGCAGTTCTTC. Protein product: CASSSGGGAYNEQFF.

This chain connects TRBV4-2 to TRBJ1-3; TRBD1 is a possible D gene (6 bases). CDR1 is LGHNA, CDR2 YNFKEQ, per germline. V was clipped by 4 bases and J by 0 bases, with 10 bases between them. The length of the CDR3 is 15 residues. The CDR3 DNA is TGTGCCAGCAGCCCCGGCAGGGGCTCTGGAAACACCATATATTTT. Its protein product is CASSPGRGSGNTIYF.

CDR3 sequence reads: CASTPKGGRGPNTGELFF. CDR3 nucleotides: TGTGCCAGCACTCCCAAAGGAGGAAGGGGGCCGAACACCGGGGAGCTGTTTTTT. V and J are TRBV27 and TRBJ2-2; 7 bases map to TRBD1. V shed 7 bases, J shed 0 bases, and the junction held 14 bases outside the gene matches. Germline values: CDR1 MNHEY, CDR2 SMNVEV (reference sequence). This CDR3 comprises 18 residues.

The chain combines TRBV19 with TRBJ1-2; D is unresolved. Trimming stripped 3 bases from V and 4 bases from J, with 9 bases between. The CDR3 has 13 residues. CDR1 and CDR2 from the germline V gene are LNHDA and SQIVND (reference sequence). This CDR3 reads CASSMKQPYGYTF. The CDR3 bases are TGTGCCAGTAGTATGAAACAGCCCTATGGCTACACCTTC.

The CDR3 bases are TGTGCCAGCAGTTTCGGCGGAAACTCTGGAAACACCATATATTTT. Translated, it gives CASSFGGNSGNTIYF. The rearrangement joins TRBV28 to TRBJ1-3; D gene unclear. The germline V gene has CDR1 MDHEN and CDR2 SYDVKM. V shed 3 bases and J shed 0 bases, with 9 bases lying between them. CDR3 size: 15 residues.

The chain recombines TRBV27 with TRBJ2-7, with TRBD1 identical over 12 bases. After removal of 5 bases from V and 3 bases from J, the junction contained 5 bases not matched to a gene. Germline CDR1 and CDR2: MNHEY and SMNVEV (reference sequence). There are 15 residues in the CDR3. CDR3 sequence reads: CASSTGTGGLYEQYF. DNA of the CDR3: TGTGCCAGCAGTACCGGGACAGGGGGCCTCTACGAGCAGTACTTC.

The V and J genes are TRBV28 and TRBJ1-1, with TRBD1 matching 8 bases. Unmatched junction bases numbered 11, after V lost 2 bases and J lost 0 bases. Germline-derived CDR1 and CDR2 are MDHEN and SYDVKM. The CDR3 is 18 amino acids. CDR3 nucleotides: TGTGCCAGCAGTTTAAAACCCAGGGGGCAACTTCTGAACACTGAAGCTTTCTTT. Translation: CASSLKPRGQLLNTEAFF.

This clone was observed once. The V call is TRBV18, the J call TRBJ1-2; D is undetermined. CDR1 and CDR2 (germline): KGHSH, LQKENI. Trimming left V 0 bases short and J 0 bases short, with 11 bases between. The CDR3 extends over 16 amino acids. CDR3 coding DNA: TGTGCCAGCTCACCACCGGGCGTAAAACCTAACTATGGCTACACCTTC. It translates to CASSPPGVKPNYGYTF.

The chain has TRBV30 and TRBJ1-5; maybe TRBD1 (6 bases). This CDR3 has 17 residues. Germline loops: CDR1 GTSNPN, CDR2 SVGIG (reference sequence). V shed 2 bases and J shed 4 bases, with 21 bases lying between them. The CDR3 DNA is TGTGCCTGGAGTCCCTGTTGTCCCGGACAGATGAATCAGCCCCAGCATTTT. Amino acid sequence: CAWSPCCPGQMNQPQHF.

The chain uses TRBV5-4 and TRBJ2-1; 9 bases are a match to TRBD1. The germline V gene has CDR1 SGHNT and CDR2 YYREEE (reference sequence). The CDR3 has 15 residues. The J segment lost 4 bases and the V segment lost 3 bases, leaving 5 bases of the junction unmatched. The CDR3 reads CASSSWDREYNEQFF. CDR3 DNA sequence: TGTGCCAGCAGCTCGTGGGACAGGGAATACAATGAGCAGTTCTTC.

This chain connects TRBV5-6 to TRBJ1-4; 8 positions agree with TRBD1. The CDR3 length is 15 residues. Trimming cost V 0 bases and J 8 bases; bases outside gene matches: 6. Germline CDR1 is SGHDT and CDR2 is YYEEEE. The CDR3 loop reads CASSLGARGREKLFF. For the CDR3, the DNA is TGTGCCAGCAGCTTGGGGGCCAGGGGGCGAGAAAAACTGTTTTTT.

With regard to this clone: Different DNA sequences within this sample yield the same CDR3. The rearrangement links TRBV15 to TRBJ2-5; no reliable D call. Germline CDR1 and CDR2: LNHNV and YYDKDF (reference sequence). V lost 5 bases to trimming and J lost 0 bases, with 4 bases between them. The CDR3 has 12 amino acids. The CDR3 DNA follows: TGTGCCACCAGCCGGGACCAAGAGACCCAGTACTTC. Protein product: CATSRDQETQYF.

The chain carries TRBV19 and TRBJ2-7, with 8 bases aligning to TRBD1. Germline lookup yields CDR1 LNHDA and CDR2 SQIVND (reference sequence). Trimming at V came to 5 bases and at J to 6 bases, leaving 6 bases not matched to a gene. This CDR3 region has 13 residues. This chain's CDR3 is CASSSQGAREQYF. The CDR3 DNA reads TGTGCCAGTAGTTCCCAGGGGGCCCGCGAGCAGTACTTC.

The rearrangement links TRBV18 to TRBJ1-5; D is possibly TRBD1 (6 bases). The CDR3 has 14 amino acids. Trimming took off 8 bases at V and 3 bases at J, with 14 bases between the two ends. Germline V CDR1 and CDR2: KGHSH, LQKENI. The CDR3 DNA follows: TGTGCCAGCGTACAGGGAGTCGACAATCAGCCCCAGCATTTT. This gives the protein CASVQGVDNQPQHF. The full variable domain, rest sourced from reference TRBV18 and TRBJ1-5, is NAGVMQNPRHLVRRRGQEARLRCSPMKGHSHVYWYRQLPEEGLKFMVYLQKENIIDESGMPKERFSAEFPKEGPSILRIQQVVRGDSAAYFCASVQGVDNQPQHFGDGTRLSIL.

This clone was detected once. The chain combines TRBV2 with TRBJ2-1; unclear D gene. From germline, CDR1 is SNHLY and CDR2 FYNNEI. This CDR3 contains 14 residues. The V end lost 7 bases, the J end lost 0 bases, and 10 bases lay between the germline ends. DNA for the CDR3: TGTGCCAGCAATATCAAGAGCTCCTACAATGAGCAGTTCTTC. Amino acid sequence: CASNIKSSYNEQFF.